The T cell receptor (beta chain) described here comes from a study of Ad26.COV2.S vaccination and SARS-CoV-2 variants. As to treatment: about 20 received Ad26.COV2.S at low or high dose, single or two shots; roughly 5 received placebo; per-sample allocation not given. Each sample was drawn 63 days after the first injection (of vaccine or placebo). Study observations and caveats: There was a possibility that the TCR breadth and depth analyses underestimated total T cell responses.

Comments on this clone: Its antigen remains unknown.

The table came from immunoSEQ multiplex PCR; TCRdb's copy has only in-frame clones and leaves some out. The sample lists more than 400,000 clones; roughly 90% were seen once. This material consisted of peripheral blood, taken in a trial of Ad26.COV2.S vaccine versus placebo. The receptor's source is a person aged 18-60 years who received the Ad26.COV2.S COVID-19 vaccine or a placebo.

The CDR3 DNA reads as TGTGCCAGCAACCCGGGGATGGGGGCGGCGTATGGCTACACCTTC. Translated, it gives CASNPGMGAAYGYTF. The chain joins TRBV7-9 to TRBJ1-2; a weak D match, TRBD1 (6 bases). The CDR3 totals 15 residues. V dropped 7 bases and J dropped 5 bases, with 20 bases sitting between them. Germline V gene data show CDR1 as SEHNR and CDR2 as FQNEAQ (reference sequence).